This entry lists 31 T cell receptor beta chains sequenced from one sample in a study of T cells in Graves' hyperthyroidism and ophthalmopathy. TCR beta CDR3 region amplification was performed from RNA transcripts. HTBI primers were the set used in a first-round RT-PCR of the TCR CDR3. Each CDR3 protein gets one entry after TCRdb re-called the multiplex PCR reads with MiXCR. This sample carries around 430,000 distinct CDR3 sequences, 15% of them seen once, and the ten largest clones take less than 35%. The sample was blood. The receptors were sampled from a woman aged 25 to 39 with Graves' hyperthyroidism.

This clonotype was counted between two and nine times. The rearrangement uses TRBV9 and TRBJ1-6; maybe TRBD1 (5 bases). There are 14 residues in the CDR3. In germline, CDR1 is SGDLS, CDR2 YYNGEE. The V and J ends lost 3 bases and 8 bases respectively, with 12 bases between them. For the CDR3, the DNA is TGTGCCAGCAGCGCTGACAGCGAATATTCACCCCTCCACTTT. Encoded protein: CASSADSEYSPLHF. Supplemented by reference TRBV9 and TRBJ1-6, the full variable domain reads DSGVTQTPKHLITATGQRVTLRCSPRSGDLSVYWYQQSLDQGLQFLIQYYNGEERAKGNILERFSAQQFPDLHSELNLSSLELGDSALYFCASSADSEYSPLHFGNGTRLTVT.

Many counts were recorded for this clonotype. The gene calls are TRBV28 and TRBJ1-2, with 9 nucleotides matching TRBD1. Per the germline V gene, CDR1 is MDHEN and CDR2 is SYDVKM. V dropped 4 bases and J dropped 1; count of bases not matched to a gene: 10. CDR3 size: 17 residues. The CDR3 nucleotides read TGTGCCAGCAGTTCAGCGGGGACAGGGAGTCGTAACTATGGCTACACCTTC. This translates into CASSSAGTGSRNYGYTF.

This clonotype was detected ten times or more. The genes are TRBV29-1 and TRBJ2-7, with D tentatively TRBD1 (5 bases). The V end lost 0 bases, the J end lost 5 bases, and 11 bases lay between the germline ends. Germline V gene lookup returns CDR1 SQVTM and CDR2 ANQGSEA. The CDR3 has 13 residues. CDR3 sequence (DNA): TGCAGCGTTGAAGAACTCAGGGAAAACGAGCAGTACTTC. It yields the protein CSVEELRENEQYF.

In its sample, this clonotype was seen a few times. The rearrangement joins TRBV7-2 to TRBJ2-2; TRBD2 matches at 9 bases. The CDR3 totals 16 residues. Losses at the gene ends were 4 bases for V and 7 bases for J; bases not matched to a gene: 10. Germline V gives CDR1 SGHTA, CDR2 FQGNSA. Here the CDR3 reads CASSSVLAGVLGELFF. CDR3 DNA sequence: TGTGCCAGCAGCTCGGTTTTAGCGGGAGTTCTCGGGGAGCTGTTTTTT.

This clonotype has a count of ten or more. This chain uses TRBV28 with TRBJ2-1; TRBD1 matches 10 bases. CDR1 is MDHEN and CDR2 is SYDVKM in the germline V gene. V shed 2 bases, J shed 8 bases, and the junction held 12 bases outside the gene matches. The CDR3 is made up of 17 amino acids. The CDR3 nucleotides are TGTGCCAGCAGTTTACGCAAGTCCCGGGACAGGGGCGATGAGCAGTTCTTC. It encodes CASSLRKSRDRGDEQFF.

This clonotype was detected ten times or more. CDR3 region: CASSPLGGEQYF. The DNA for the CDR3 is TGTGCCAGCAGCCCTCTGGGGGGCGAGCAGTACTTC. The chain joins TRBV3-1 to TRBJ2-7; D is perhaps TRBD2 (6 bases). The CDR3 loop spans 12 amino acids. CDR1 LGHDT and CDR2 YNNKEL come from the germline V gene (reference sequence). The germline V and J ends were trimmed by 4 bases and 6 bases, with 10 bases remaining between them.

The table lists this clonotype with many counts. The chain couples TRBV7-9 to TRBJ1-5; 7 nucleotides agree with TRBD1. The CDR3 is 15 residues long. The V gene end was trimmed by 5 bases and the J gene end by 3 bases; junction bases not matched to a gene: 7. CDR1 and CDR2 (germline): SEHNR, FQNEAQ (reference sequence). The CDR3 bases are TGTGCCAGCAGCATTGGACAGGCGGCCAATCAGCCCCAGCATTTT. It specifies CASSIGQAANQPQHF. The full variable domain, rest sourced from reference TRBV7-9 and TRBJ1-5, is DTGVSQNPRHKITKRGQNVTFRCDPISEHNRLYWYRQTLGQGPEFLTYFQNEAQLEKSRLLSDRFSAERPKGSFSTLEIQRTEQGDSAMYLCASSIGQAANQPQHFGDGTRLSIL.

This clonotype was counted many times. The chain uses TRBV3-1 and TRBJ1-5; D may be TRBD1 (6 bases). Trimming stripped 3 bases from V and 3 bases from J, with 9 bases between. Germline CDR1 reads LGHDT; CDR2 reads YNNKEL (reference sequence). The length of the CDR3 is 14 residues. In DNA form, the CDR3 reads TGTGCCAGCAGCCACGGACAGTACAATCAGCCCCAGCATTTT. Amino acid sequence: CASSHGQYNQPQHF.

The chain links TRBV30 to TRBJ2-7; 8 bases match TRBD1. The CDR3 is 15 amino acids. The V gene end was trimmed by 5 bases and the J gene end by 4 bases; junction bases not matched to a gene: 13. Germline values: CDR1 GTSNPN, CDR2 SVGIG (reference sequence). The CDR3 loop reads CAWSTGTGQSYEQYF. CDR3 bases: TGTGCCTGGTCCACCGGGACAGGTCAGTCTTACGAGCAGTACTTC.

The V call is TRBV19, the J call TRBJ1-1; 9 bases match TRBD1. This CDR3 has 14 amino acids. Germline assignment: CDR1 LNHDA and CDR2 SQIVND (reference sequence). V shed 7 bases and J 4 bases; nucleotides not matched to a gene: 7. CDR3 sequence reads: CASTETDRGTEAFF. The CDR3 nucleotides read TGTGCCAGTACGGAAACGGACAGGGGCACTGAAGCTTTCTTT.

The chain combines TRBV6-2 or TRBV6-3 with TRBJ2-7; 7 positions match TRBD2. Germline CDR1 is MNHEY and CDR2 is SVGEGT. The CDR3 consists of 12 residues. V shed 8 bases, J shed 5 bases, and the junction held 6 bases outside the gene matches. The DNA for the CDR3 is TGTGCCAGCCGTACTAGCGCGAACGAGCAGTACTTC. This sequence encodes CASRTSANEQYF.

This chain uses TRBV3-1 with TRBJ2-1, with 14 nucleotides matching TRBD2. This CDR3 spans 17 amino acids. Trimming removed 4 bases from V and 7 bases from J; junction bases left unmatched: 9. Germline V lookup: CDR1 LGHDT, CDR2 YNNKEL (reference sequence). The CDR3 DNA follows: TGTGCCAGCAGCCCTCCCGGGACTAGCGGGAGCAGGAATGAGCAGTTCTTC. Translation: CASSPPGTSGSRNEQFF.

This clonotype was seen repeatedly, ten times or more. The rearrangement joins TRBV3-1 to TRBJ1-5; perhaps TRBD1 as D (5 bases). Germline CDR1 and CDR2: LGHDT and YNNKEL (reference sequence). Trimming cost V 2 bases and J 3 bases, with 11 bases left between them. The CDR3 sequence is 15 residues long. CDR3 sequence reads: CASSQQAGVNQPQHF. Here the CDR3 DNA reads TGTGCCAGCAGCCAACAGGCGGGGGTCAATCAGCCCCAGCATTTT.

The chain combines TRBV19 with TRBJ2-7; 8 positions match TRBD2. V was pared by 1 base and J by 0 bases, with 2 bases of the junction left unmatched. The CDR3 is 15 residues long. Germline CDR1 LNHDA, CDR2 SQIVND (reference sequence). The CDR3 DNA is TGTGCCAGTAGTATAGCGCTAGCGGGCTCCTACGAGCAGTACTTC. This codes for CASSIALAGSYEQYF.

This clonotype was detected only a few times. Possible read error: a much larger clone is one base away. The V call is TRBV12-3 or TRBV12-4, the J call TRBJ2-1, with 13 bases identical to TRBD2. The J call may be wrong; the DNA end is better matched by TRBJ2-7. This CDR3 has 16 amino acids. The CDR3 DNA is TGTGCCAGCAGTTTCGGGACTAGCGGGATCTACAATGAGCAGTACTTC. This codes for CASSFGTSGIYNEQYF.

This clonotype was detected many times. The chain employs TRBV27 and TRBJ2-5; possible D gene TRBD2, 5 bases. Deletions cut 8 bases from V and 2 bases from J, with 9 bases between. The CDR3 runs to 12 residues. Germline CDR1 MNHEY, CDR2 SMNVEV (reference sequence). The CDR3 protein is CASGPGQETQYF. The CDR3 region has the DNA TGTGCCAGCGGGCCGGGACAAGAGACCCAGTACTTC.

This clonotype was counted only a few times. The conserved phenylalanine or tryptophan is not found at the CDR3 terminus, so this likely reflects a read error. V is TRBV28 and J is TRBJ1-1; 7 bases match TRBD1. Germline-derived CDR1 and CDR2 are MDHEN and SYDVKM. CDR3 length: 16 amino acids. After removal of 5 bases from V and 4 bases from J, the junction contained 13 bases not matched to a gene. CDR3 loop: CASSPSLGGGGTEAFL. CDR3 bases: TGTGCCAGCAGTCCGTCCCTAGGGGGCGGGGGCACTGAAGCTTTCCTT.

The chain combines TRBV24-1 with TRBJ2-4; D is possibly TRBD1 (6 bases). There are 16 residues in the CDR3. The V end was cut by 3 bases, the J end by 2 bases, with 13 bases between. Germline V gene data show CDR1 as KGHDR and CDR2 as SFDVKD. This chain's CDR3 is CATSDPRRDTKNIQYF. CDR3 DNA: TGTGCCACCAGTGATCCTCGCAGGGACACCAAAAACATTCAGTACTTC.

This clonotype showed up just a few times. This chain links TRBV30 with TRBJ2-3; D uncertain. The CDR3 runs 13 residues. The germline V gene has CDR1 GTSNPN and CDR2 SVGIG (reference sequence). Trimming cost V 3 bases and J 1 base, with 8 bases left between them. Written as DNA, the CDR3 is TGTGCCTGGAGGCCTCCAGGCACAGATACGCAGTATTTT. Its translation is CAWRPPGTDTQYF.

This clonotype has only a few counts. The rearrangement uses TRBV20-1 and TRBJ2-2, with 7 bases matching TRBD1. The germline gives CDR1 DFQATT, CDR2 SNEGSKA (reference sequence). Unmatched junction bases numbered 5, after V lost 5 bases and J lost 8 bases. This CDR3 is 12 amino acids long. The CDR3 is CSASQGSGELFF. The CDR3 nucleotides are TGCAGTGCTTCACAGGGGTCGGGGGAGCTGTTTTTT.

This clonotype came up many times. V usage is TRBV18 and J usage is TRBJ2-5; the D gene is possibly TRBD1 (5 bases). This CDR3 is 13 amino acids long. Between the trimmed V and J ends, which lost 6 bases and 5 bases, there was a span of 13 bases. Germline V gene data show CDR1 as KGHSH and CDR2 as LQKENI. DNA for the CDR3: TGTGCCAGCTCTCCGCCCAGGGCGGAGACCCAGTACTTC. Protein product: CASSPPRAETQYF.

This clonotype was found many times. The CDR3: CASSQTDNEQFF. The CDR3 nucleotides are TGTGCCAGCAGCCAGACCGACAATGAGCAGTTCTTC. The chain has TRBV2 and TRBJ2-1; D gene unclear. Germline V lookup: CDR1 SNHLY, CDR2 FYNNEI. V was trimmed by 6 bases and J by 5 bases, leaving 8 bases between them. The CDR3 is 12 amino acids.

A few counts support this clonotype. The rearrangement links TRBV29-1 to TRBJ1-2, with D perhaps matching TRBD1 (5 bases). The CDR3 has 14 residues. The V end was cut by 5 bases, the J end by 3 bases, with 16 bases between. Germline loops: CDR1 SQVTM, CDR2 ANQGSEA. The CDR3 is CSVKKDTEDYGYTF. The DNA of the CDR3 is TGCAGCGTTAAAAAGGACACGGAAGACTATGGCTACACCTTC.

This clonotype has only a few counts. This chain uses TRBV5-1 with TRBJ2-7, with D possibly being TRBD1 or TRBD2 (5 bases each). The CDR3 runs to 17 residues. Trimming took off 1 base at V and 3 bases at J, with 20 bases between the two ends. CDR1 is SGHRS, CDR2 YFSETQ, per germline. The CDR3 bases are TGCGCCAGCAGCTTGTCAGGTGGGACGGGACGAGGCTACGAGCAGTACTTC. Its translation is CASSLSGGTGRGYEQYF. Full variable domain (remainder filled in from reference TRBV5-1 and TRBJ2-7): KAGVTQTPRYLIKTRGQQVTLSCSPISGHRSVSWYQQTPGQGLQFLFEYFSETQRNKGNFPGRFSGRQFSNSRSEMNVSTLELGDSALYLCASSLSGGTGRGYEQYFGPGTRLTVT.

This clonotype was seen at least ten times. In nucleotides, the CDR3 is TGTGCCAGCCAATACCTCGGGAGGGCCTTATCAGATACGCAGTATTTT. The encoded protein is CASQYLGRALSDTQYF. This chain uses TRBV7-9 with TRBJ2-3, with 8 bases fitting TRBD2. CDR1 SEHNR and CDR2 FQNEAQ come from the germline V gene (reference sequence). The CDR3 has 16 residues. J was trimmed by 4 bases and V by 8 bases; bases with no gene match: 14. Looking up the rest from reference TRBV7-9 and TRBJ2-3 gives the full variable domain: DTGVSQNPRHKITKRGQNVTFRCDPISEHNRLYWYRQTLGQGPEFLTYFQNEAQLEKSRLLSDRFSAERPKGSFSTLEIQRTEQGDSAMYLCASQYLGRALSDTQYFGPGTRLTVL.

This clonotype has more than one count but fewer than ten. This sequence joins TRBV18 and TRBJ2-3; 11 bases map to TRBD2. CDR1 and CDR2 from the germline V gene are KGHSH and LQKENI. V shed 3 bases, J shed 2 bases, and the junction held 7 bases outside the gene matches. The CDR3 is 17 amino acids. CDR3 protein: CASSPPRTSGPTDTQYF. The DNA of the CDR3 is TGTGCCAGCTCACCGCCCAGGACTAGCGGGCCCACAGATACGCAGTATTTT.

In its sample, this clonotype was seen a few times. This chain uses TRBV6-1 with TRBJ2-5; 12 positions match TRBD2. CDR1 is MNHNS, CDR2 SASEGT, per germline. There are 15 residues in the CDR3. Trimming cost V 5 bases and J 5 bases; bases outside gene matches: 6. DNA for the CDR3: TGTGCCAGCAGTTTTCTAGCGGGAGGGCTTGAGACCCAGTACTTC. Amino acid sequence: CASSFLAGGLETQYF.

This clonotype was seen ten or more times. The rearrangement uses TRBV12-3 or TRBV12-4 and TRBJ1-6; D gene uncertain. This CDR3 has 13 residues. Trimming pared 4 bases from V and 8 bases from J, leaving 9 bases between. The CDR3, as DNA: TGTGCCAGCAGTTCCTTTGGGGATTCACCCCTCCACTTT. Encoded protein: CASSSFGDSPLHF.

This clonotype was seen more than once but under ten times. This rearrangement joins TRBV20-1 to TRBJ2-3; D is unresolved. The V gene lost 3 bases and the J gene lost 0 bases, with 10 bases spanning the gap. The CDR3 runs to 14 residues. Germline-derived CDR1 and CDR2 are DFQATT and SNEGSKA (reference sequence). For the CDR3, the DNA is TGCAGTGCTAGGGCCCATTATAGCACAGATACGCAGTATTTT. It specifies CSARAHYSTDTQYF.

The CDR3 here is CASSDSLLAGVSGELFF. For the CDR3, the DNA is TGTGCCAGCAGTGACTCGCTCCTAGCGGGAGTTTCGGGGGAGCTGTTTTTT. The chain links TRBV6-4 to TRBJ2-2, with 10 nucleotides matching TRBD2. V was pared by 0 bases and J by 8 bases, with 9 bases of the junction left unmatched. The CDR3 has 17 amino acids. Germline V gene lookup returns CDR1 MRHNA and CDR2 SNTAGT.

The sample holds many counts of this clonotype. The chain joins TRBV6-1 to TRBJ1-1; D is undetermined. Germline CDR1 is MNHNS and CDR2 is SASEGT. The CDR3 contains 12 residues. The CDR3 DNA sequence: TGTGCGAGCCCGGGGTTTAACACTGAAGCTTTCTTT. Translated, it gives CASPGFNTEAFF.